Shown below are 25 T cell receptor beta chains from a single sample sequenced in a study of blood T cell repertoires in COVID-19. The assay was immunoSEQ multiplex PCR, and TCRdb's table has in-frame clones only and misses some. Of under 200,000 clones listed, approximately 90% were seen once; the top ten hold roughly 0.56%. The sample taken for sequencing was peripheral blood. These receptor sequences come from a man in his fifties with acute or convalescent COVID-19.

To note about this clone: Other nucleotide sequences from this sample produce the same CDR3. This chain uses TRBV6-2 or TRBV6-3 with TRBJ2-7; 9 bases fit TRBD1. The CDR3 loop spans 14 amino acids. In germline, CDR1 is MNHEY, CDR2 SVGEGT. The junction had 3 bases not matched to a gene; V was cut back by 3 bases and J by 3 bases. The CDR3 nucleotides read TGTGCCAGCAGTTATCGGGGACAGGGCTACGAGCAGTACGTC. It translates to CASSYRGQGYEQYV.

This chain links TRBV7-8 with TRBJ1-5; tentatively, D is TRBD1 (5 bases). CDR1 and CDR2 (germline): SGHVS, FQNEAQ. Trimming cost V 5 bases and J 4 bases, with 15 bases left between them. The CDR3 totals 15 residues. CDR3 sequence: CASSPGWQINQPQHF. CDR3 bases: TGTGCCAGCAGCCCAGGGTGGCAGATAAATCAGCCCCAGCATTTT.

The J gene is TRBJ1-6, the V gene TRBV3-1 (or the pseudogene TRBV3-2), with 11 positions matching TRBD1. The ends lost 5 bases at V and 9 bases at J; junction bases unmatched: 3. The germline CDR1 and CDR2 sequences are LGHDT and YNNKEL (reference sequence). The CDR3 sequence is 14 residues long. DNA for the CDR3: TGTGCCAGCAGCAGGACAGGGGGCTTTTCACCCCTCCACTTT. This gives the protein CASSRTGGFSPLHF.

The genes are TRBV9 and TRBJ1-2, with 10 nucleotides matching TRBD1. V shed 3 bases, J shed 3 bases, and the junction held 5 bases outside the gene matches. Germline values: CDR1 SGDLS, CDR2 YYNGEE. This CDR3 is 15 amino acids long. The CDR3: CASSGGQGIDYGYTF. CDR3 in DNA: TGTGCCAGCAGCGGGGGACAGGGGATCGACTATGGCTACACCTTC.

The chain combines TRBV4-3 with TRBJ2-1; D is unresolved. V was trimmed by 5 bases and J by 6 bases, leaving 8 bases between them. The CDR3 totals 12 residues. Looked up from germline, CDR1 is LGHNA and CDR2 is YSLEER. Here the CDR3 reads CASSFGANEQFF. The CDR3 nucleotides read TGCGCCAGCAGCTTTGGAGCCAATGAGCAGTTCTTC.

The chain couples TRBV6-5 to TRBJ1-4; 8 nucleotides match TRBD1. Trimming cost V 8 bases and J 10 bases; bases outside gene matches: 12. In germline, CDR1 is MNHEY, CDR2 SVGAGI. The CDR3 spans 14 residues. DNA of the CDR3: TGTGCCAGCCGAATGACAGGGGAGAACGTAAAACTGTTTTTT. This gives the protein CASRMTGENVKLFF.

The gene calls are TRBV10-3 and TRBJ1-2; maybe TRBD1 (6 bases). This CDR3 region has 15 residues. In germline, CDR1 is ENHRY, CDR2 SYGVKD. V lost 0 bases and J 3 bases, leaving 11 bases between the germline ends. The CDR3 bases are TGTGCCATCAGTGAGTCGGAACAGGGATACTATGGCTACACCTTC. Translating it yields CAISESEQGYYGYTF.

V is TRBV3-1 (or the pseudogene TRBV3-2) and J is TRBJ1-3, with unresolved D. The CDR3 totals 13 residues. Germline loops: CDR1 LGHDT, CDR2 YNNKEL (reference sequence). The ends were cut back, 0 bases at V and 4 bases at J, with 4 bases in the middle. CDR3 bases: TGTGCCAGCAGCCAAGATTTAGGAAACACCATATATTTT. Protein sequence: CASSQDLGNTIYF.

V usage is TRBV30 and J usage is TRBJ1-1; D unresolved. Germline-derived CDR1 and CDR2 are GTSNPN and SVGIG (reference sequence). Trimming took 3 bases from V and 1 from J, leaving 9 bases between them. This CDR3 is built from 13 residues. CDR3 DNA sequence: TGTGCCTGGAGAAGAACACCGAACACTGAAGCTTTCTTT. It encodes CAWRRTPNTEAFF.

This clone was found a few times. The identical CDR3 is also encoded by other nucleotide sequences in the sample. CDR3 protein: CASSYGTANYGYTF. Here the CDR3 DNA reads TGTGCCAGCAGTTACGGGACAGCTAACTATGGCTACACCTTC. J is TRBJ1-2 and V is TRBV6-5; 7 nucleotides match TRBD1. CDR1 is MNHEY and CDR2 is SVGAGI in the germline V gene. The V gene end was trimmed by 2 bases and the J gene end by 0 bases; junction bases not matched to a gene: 0. The CDR3 totals 14 residues.

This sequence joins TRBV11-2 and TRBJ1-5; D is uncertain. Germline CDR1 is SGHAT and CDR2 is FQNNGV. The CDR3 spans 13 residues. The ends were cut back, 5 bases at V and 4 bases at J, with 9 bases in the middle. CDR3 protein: CASSTNSNQPQHF. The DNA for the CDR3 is TGTGCCAGCAGCACTAATTCTAATCAGCCCCAGCATTTT.

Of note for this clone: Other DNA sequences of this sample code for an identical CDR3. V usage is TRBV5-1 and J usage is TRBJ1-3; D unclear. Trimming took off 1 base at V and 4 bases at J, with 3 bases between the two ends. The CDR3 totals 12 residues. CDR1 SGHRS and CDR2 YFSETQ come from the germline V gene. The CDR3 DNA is TGCGCCAGCAGCTTGCAAGGAAACACCATATATTTT. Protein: CASSLQGNTIYF.

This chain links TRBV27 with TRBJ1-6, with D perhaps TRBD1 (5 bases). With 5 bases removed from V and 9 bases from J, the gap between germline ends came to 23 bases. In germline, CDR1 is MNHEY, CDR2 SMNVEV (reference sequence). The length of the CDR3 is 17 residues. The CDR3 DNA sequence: TGTGCCAGCAGTCCCCAACTCCGGGGGGTATCCAGTTCACCCCTCCACTTT. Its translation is CASSPQLRGVSSSPLHF.

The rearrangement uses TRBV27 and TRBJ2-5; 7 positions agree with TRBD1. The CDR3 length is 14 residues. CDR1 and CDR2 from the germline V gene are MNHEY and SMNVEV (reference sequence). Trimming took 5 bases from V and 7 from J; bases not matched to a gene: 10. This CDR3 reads CASSQRQGSRTQYF. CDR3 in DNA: TGTGCCAGCAGTCAACGACAGGGATCGCGGACCCAGTACTTC.

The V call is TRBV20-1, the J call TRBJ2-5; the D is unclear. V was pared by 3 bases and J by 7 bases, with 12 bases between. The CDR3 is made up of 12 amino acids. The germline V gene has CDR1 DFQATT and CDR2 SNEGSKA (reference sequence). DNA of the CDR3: TGCAGTGCTAGTCTGGCCCAATCGACCCAGTACTTC. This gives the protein CSASLAQSTQYF.

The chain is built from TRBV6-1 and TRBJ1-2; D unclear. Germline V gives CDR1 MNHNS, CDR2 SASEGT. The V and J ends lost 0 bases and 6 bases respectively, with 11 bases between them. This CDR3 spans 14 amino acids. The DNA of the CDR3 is TGTGCCAGCAGTGAAGCCTCGGGGATCAATGGCTACACCTTC. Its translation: CASSEASGINGYTF.

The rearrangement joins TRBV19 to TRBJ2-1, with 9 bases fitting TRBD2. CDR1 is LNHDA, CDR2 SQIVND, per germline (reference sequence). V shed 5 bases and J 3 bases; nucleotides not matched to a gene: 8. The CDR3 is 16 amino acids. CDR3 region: CASSVTSGSDYNEQFF. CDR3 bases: TGTGCCAGTAGTGTTACTAGCGGGTCCGACTACAATGAGCAGTTCTTC.

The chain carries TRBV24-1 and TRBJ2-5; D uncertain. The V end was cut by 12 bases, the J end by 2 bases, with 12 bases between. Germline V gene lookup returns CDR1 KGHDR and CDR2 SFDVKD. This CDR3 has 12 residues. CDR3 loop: CAAQPNQETQYF. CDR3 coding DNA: TGTGCCGCACAGCCAAATCAAGAGACCCAGTACTTC.

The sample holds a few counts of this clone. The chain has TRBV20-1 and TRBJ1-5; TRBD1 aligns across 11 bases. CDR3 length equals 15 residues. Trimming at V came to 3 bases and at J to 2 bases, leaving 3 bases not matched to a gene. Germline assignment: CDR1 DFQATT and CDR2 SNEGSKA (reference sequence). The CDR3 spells CSASGQGAGNQPQHF. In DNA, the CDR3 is TGCAGTGCTAGTGGACAGGGGGCGGGCAATCAGCCCCAGCATTTT.

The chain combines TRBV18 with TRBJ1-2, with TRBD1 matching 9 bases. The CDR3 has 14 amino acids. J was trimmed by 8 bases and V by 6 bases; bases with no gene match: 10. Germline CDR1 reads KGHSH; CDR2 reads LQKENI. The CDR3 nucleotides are TGTGCCAGCTCCCCCCCGGGGACAGGGAACGGCTACACCTTC. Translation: CASSPPGTGNGYTF.

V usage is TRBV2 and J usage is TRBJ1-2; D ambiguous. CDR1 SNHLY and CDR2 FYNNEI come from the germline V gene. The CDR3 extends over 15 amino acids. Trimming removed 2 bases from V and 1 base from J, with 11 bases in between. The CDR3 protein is CASSERQLSNYGYTF. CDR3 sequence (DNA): TGTGCCAGCAGTGAACGACAACTGAGTAACTATGGCTACACCTTC.

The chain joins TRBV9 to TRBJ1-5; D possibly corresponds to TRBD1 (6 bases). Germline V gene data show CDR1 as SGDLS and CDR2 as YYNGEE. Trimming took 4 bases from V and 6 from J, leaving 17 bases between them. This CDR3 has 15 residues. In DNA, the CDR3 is TGTGCCAGCAGCAGTATCACAGGGTGTGCTCAGCCCCAGCATTTT. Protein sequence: CASSSITGCAQPQHF. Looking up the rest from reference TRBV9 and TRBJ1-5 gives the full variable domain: DSGVTQTPKHLITATGQRVTLRCSPRSGDLSVYWYQQSLDQGLQFLIQYYNGEERAKGNILERFSAQQFPDLHSELNLSSLELGDSALYFCASSSITGCAQPQHFGDGTRLSIL.

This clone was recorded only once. For the CDR3, the DNA is TGTGCCAGCAGTTCCTCCGGACAGGCCTACGAGCAGTACGTC. Its translation is CASSSSGQAYEQYV. V is TRBV6-6 and J is TRBJ2-7; TRBD1 matches 7 bases. CDR1 and CDR2 from the germline V gene are MNHNY and SVGAGI (reference sequence). CDR3 length equals 14 residues. V dropped 4 bases and J dropped 2; count of bases not matched to a gene: 5.

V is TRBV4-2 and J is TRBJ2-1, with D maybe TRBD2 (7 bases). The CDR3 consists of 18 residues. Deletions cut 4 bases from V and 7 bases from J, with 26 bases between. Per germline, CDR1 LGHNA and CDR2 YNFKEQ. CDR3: CASSPRGGGASSSNEQFF. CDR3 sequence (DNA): TGTGCCAGCAGCCCAAGAGGGGGAGGGGCCTCTAGCTCGAATGAGCAGTTCTTC.

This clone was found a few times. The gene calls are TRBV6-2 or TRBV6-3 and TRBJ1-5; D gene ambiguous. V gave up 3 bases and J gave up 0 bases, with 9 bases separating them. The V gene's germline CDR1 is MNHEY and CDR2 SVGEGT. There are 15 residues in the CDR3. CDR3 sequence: CASSYEGDSNQPQHF. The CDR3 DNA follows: TGTGCCAGCAGTTATGAAGGAGATAGCAATCAGCCCCAGCATTTT.